This T cell receptor beta chain originates from a study of spatial heterogeneity in lung cancer. MiXCR was run by TCRdb on the 5' RACE reads, yielding one entry per CDR3 protein. The table includes just under 40,000 distinct CDR3 sequences, roughly 5.2% detected once. Time point given: sample taken at primary tumor resection. Tumor, nontumor lung or frozen PBMC supplied whole RNA that was sequenced unsorted. The CDR3 consists of 15 residues. V lost 1 base to trimming and J lost 6 bases; unmatched junction nucleotides: 8. The germline gives CDR1 DFQATT, CDR2 SNEGSKA (reference sequence). The sequence was collected from a male donor with early-stage non-small cell lung cancer. This sample comprised PBMCs, obtained at surgery. The chain links TRBV20-1 to TRBJ2-3, with 9 positions matching TRBD2. This CDR3 is CSARVPSGVADTQYF. The CDR3 bases are TGCAGTGCTAGAGTGCCTAGCGGGGTGGCGGATACGCAGTATTTT.